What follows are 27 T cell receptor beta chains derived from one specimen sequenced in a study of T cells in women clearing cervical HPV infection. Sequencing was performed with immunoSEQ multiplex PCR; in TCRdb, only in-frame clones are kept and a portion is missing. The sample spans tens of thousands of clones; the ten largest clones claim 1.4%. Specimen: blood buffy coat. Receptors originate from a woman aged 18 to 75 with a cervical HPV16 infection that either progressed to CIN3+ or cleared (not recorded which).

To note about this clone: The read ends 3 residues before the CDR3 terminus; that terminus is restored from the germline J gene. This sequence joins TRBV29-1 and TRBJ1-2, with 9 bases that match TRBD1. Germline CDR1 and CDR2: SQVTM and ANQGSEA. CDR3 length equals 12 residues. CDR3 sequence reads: CSVGTGSYDYTF. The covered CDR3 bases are TGCAGCGTGGGGACAGGGTCCTACGAC. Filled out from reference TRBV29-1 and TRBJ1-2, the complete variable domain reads SAVISQKPSRDICQRGTSLTIQCQVDSQVTMMFWYRQQPGQSLTLIATANQGSEATYESGFVIDKFPISRPNLTFSTLTVSNMSPEDSSIYLCSVGTGSYDYTFGSGTRLTVV.

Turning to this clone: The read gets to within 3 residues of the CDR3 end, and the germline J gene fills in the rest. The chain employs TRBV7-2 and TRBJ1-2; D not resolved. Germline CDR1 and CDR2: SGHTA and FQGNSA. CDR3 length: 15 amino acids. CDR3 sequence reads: CASSEQPWAGAVYTF. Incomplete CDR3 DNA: TGTGCCAGCAGCGAACAGCCTTGGGCGGGTGCGGTC.

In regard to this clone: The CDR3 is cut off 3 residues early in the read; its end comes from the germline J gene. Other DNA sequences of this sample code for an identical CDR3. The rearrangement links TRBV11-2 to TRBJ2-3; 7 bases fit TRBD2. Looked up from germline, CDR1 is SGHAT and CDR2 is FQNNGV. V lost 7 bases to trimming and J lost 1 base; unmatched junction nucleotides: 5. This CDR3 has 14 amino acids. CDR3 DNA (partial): TGTGCCAGCAAGCGGGGACGAGGCACAGATACG. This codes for CASKRGRGTDT. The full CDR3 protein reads CASKRGRGTDTQYF.

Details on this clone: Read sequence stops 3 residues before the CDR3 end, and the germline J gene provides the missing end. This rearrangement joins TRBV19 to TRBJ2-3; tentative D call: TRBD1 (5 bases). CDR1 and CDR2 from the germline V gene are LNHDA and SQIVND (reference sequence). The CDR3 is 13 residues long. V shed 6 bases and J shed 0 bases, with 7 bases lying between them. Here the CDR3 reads CASRDTSTDTQYF. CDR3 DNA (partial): TGTGCCAGTAGGGACACTAGCACAGATACG.

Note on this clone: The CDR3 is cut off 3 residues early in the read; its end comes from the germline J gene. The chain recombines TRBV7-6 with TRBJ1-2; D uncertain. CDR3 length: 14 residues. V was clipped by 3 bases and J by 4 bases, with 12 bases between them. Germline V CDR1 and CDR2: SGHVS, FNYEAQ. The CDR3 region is CASSFSDGGYGYTF. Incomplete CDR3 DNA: TGTGCCAGCAGCTTTAGTGACGGCGGCTATGGC.

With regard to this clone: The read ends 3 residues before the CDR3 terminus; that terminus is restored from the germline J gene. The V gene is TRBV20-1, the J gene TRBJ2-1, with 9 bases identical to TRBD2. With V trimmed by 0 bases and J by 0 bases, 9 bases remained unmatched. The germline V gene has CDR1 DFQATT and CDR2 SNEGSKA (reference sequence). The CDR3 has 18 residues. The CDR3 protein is CSARDWTSVGSSYNEQFF. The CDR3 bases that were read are TGCAGTGCTAGAGATTGGACTAGCGTTGGGTCCTCCTACAATGAG.

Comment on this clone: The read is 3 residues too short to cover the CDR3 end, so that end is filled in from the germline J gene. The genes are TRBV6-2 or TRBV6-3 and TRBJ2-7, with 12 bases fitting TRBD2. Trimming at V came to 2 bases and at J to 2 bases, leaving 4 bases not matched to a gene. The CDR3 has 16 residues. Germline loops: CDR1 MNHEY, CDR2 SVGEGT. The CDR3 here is CASSYRTSGRTYEQYF. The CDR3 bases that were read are TGTGCCAGCAGTTACCGAACTAGCGGGAGGACCTACGAG.

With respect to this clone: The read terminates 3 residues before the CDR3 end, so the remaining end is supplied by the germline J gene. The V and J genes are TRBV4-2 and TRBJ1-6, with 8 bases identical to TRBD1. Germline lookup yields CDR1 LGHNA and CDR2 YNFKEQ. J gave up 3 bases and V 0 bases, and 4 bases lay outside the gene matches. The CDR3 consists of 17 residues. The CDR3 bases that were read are TGTGCCAGCAGCCAAGATTTACAGGGGGGCTATAATTCACCC. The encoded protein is CASSQDLQGGYNSP. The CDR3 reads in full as CASSQDLQGGYNSPLHF.

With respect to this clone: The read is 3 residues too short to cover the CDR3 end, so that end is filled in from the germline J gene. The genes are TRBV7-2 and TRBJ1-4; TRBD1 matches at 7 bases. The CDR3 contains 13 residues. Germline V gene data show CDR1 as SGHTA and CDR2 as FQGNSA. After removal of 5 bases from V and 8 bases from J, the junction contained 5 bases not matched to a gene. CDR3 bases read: TGTGCCAGCAGCGTTCGACAGGGAGAAAAA. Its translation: CASSVRQGEK. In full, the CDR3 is CASSVRQGEKLFF.

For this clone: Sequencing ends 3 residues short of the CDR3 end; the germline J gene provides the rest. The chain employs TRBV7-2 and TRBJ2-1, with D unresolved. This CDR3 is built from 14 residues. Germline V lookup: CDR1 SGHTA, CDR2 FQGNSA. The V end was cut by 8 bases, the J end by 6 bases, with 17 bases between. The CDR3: CASSRRRQLNEQFF. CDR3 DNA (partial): TGTGCCAGCTCCAGACGGCGGCAACTCAATGAG.

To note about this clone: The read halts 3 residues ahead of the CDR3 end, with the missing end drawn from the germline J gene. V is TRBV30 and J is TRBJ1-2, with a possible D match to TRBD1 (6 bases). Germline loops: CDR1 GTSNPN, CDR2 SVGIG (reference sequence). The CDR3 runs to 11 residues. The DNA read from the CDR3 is TGTGCCTGGAGAGGGGGTGGGGGC. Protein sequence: CAWRGGGG. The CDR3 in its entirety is CAWRGGGGYTF.

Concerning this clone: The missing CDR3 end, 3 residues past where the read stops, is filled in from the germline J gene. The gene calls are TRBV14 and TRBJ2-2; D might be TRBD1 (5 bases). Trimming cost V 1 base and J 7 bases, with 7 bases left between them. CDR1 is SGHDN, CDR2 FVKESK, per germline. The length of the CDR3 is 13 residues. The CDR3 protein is CASSQVQGGELFF. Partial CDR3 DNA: TGTGCCAGCAGCCAAGTGCAGGGCGGGGAG.

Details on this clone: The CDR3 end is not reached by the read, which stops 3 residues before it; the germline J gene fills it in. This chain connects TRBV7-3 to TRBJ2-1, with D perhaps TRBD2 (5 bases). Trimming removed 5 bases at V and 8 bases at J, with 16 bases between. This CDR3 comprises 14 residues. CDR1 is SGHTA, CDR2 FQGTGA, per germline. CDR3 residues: CASSPAVGVDEQFF. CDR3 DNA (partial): TGTGCCAGCAGCCCGGCCGTCGGGGTGGATGAG.

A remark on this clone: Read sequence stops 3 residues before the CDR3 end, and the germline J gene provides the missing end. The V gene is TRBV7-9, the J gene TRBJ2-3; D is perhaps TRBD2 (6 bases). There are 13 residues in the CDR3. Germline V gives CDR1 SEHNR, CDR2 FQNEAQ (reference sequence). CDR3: CASNRGNNQPQYF. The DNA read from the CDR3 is TGTGCCAGCAATCGGGGGAACAATCAGCCG.

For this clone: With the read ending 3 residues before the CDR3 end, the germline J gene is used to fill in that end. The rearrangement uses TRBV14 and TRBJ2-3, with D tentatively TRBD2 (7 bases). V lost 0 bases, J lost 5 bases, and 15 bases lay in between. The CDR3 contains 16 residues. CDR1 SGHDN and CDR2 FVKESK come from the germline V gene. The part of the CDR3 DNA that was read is TGTGCCAGCAGCCAAGATAGAGGGGGGGCCAGAGATACG. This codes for CASSQDRGGARDT. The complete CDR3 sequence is CASSQDRGGARDTQYF.

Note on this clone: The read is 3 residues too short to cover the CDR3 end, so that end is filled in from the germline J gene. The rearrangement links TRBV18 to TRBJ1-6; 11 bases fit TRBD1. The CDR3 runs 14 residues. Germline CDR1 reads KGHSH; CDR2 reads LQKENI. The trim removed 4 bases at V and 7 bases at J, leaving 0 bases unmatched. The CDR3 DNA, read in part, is TGTGCCAGCTCACGGGACAGGGGGAATTCACCC. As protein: CASSRDRGNSP. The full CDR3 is CASSRDRGNSPLHF.

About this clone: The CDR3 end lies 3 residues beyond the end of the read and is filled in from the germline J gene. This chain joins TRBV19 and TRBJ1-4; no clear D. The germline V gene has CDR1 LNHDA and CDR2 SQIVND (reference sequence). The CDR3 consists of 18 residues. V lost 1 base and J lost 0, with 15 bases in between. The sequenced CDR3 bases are TGTGCCAGTAGTATAGGATCCGGGTCTTGGGCAACTAATGAAAAA. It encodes CASSIGSGSWATNEK. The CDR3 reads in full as CASSIGSGSWATNEKLFF.

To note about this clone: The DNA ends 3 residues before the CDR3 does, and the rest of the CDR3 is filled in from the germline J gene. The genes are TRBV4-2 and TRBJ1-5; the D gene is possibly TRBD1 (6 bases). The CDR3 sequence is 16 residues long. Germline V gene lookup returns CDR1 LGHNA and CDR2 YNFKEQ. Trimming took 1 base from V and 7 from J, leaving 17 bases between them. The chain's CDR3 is CASSQVDAGTNQPQHF. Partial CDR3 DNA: TGTGCCAGCAGCCAAGTGGATGCTGGGACAAACCAGCCC.

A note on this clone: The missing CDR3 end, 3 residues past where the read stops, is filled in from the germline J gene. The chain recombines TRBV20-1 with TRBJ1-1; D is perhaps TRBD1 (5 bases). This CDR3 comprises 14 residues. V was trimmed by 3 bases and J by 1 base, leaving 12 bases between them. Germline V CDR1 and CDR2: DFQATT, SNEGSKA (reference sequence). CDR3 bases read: TGCAGTGCTAGCGCCGGGACTAAGAACACTGAA. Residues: CSASAGTKNTE. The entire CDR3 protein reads CSASAGTKNTEAFF.

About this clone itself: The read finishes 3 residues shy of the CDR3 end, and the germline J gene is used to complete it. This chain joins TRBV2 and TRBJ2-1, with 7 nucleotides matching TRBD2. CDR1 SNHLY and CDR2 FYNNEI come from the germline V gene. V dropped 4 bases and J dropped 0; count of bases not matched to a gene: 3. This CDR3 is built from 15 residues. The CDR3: CASSVVAGSYNEQFF. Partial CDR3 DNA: TGTGCCAGCAGTGTAGTAGCGGGCTCCTACAATGAG.

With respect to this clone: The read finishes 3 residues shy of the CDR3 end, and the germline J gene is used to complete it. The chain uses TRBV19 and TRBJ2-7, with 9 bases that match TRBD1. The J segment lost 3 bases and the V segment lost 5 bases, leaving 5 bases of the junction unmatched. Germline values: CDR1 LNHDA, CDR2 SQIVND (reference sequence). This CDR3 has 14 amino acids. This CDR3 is CASSYRDRVYEQYF. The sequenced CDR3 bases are TGTGCCAGTAGTTACCGGGACAGGGTCTACGAG. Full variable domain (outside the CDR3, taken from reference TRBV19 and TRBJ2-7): DGGITQSPKYLFRKEGQNVTLSCEQNLNHDAMYWYRQDPGQGLRLIYYSQIVNDFQKGDIAEGYSVSREKKESFPLTVTSAQKNPTAFYLCASSYRDRVYEQYFGPGTRLTVT.

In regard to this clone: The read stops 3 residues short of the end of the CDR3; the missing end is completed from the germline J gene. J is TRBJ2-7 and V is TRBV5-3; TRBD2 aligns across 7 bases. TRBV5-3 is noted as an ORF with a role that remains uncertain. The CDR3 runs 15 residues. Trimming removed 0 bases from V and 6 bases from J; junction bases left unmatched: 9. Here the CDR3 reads CARSLAGGSGGEQYF. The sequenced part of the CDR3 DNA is TGTGCCAGAAGCTTGGCGGGCGGGAGCGGCGGCGAG.

The CDR3 DNA, read in part, is TGTGCCTGGAGTGTAAGCGGAACGGATTCACCC. Amino acid sequence: CAWSVSGTDSP. The full CDR3 protein reads CAWSVSGTDSPLHF. The chain is built from TRBV30 and TRBJ1-6; D uncertain. The read finishes 3 residues shy of the CDR3 end, and the germline J gene is used to complete it. The V end was cut by 0 bases, the J end by 8 bases, with 11 bases between. The CDR3 is 14 residues long. CDR1 is GTSNPN, CDR2 SVGIG, per germline (reference sequence). Supplemented by reference TRBV30 and TRBJ1-6, the full variable domain reads SQTIHQWPATLVQPVGSPLSLECTVEGTSNPNLYWYRQAAGRGLQLLFYSVGIGQISSEVPQNLSASRPQDRQFILSSKKLLLSDSGFYLCAWSVSGTDSPLHFGNGTRLTVT.

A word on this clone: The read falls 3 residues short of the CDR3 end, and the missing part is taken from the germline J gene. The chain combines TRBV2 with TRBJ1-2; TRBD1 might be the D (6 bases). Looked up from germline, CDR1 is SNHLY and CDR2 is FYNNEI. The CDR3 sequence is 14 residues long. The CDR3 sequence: CASTRTEGGEGYTF. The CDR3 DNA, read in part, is TGTGCCAGCACTCGAACAGAAGGGGGGGAGGGC.

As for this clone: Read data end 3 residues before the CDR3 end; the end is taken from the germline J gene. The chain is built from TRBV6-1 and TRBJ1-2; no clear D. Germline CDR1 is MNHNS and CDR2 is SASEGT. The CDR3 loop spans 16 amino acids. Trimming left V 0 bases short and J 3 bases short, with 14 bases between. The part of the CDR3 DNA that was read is TGTGCCAGCAGTGAAGCGGTGGAGGGCCAGGACTATGGC. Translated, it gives CASSEAVEGQDYG. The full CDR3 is CASSEAVEGQDYGYTF.

CDR3 sequence reads: CASSWQGNTEAFF. CDR3 DNA (partial): TGTGCCAGCAGCTGGCAGGGCAACACTGAA. The chain carries TRBV5-5 and TRBJ1-1, with a tentative D call TRBD1 (5 bases). The observed sequence ends 3 residues before the CDR3 terminus, with the missing tail filled in from the germline J gene. Trimming shortened V by 3 bases and J by 2 bases, and 8 bases separated the two germline ends. Germline V gene lookup returns CDR1 SGHKS and CDR2 YYEKEE (reference sequence). CDR3 size: 13 residues.

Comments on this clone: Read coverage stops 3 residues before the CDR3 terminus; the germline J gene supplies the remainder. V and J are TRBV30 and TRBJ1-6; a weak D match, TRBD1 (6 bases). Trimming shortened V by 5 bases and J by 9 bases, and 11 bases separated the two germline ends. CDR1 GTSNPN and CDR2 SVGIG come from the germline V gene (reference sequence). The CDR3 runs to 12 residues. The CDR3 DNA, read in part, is TGTGCCTGGGGCCAGGGGATTTCACCC. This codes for CAWGQGISP. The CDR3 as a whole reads CAWGQGISPLHF.